These 7 T cell receptor beta chains were sequenced from one sample in a study of regulatory T cells in long-lasting Graves disease (TCRdb year 2021). Library construction relied on multiplex PCR. Sequencing relied on an Illumina HiSeq 4000. TCR beta libraries were built with iRepertoire HTBI primers and Arm-PCR amplification of CDR3 regions. Using fastp at Q25 and MiXCR, TCRdb reprocessed the public reads and kept productive beta chains. Each CDR3 protein gets just one entry, which takes the most common genes and DNA from the rows behind it. The sample data list hundreds of thousands of distinct CDR3 sequences, and around 15% of these were observed just once. 22% of the sample rests with the top ten. In light of the paper, this sample's time point label describes: newly diagnosed GD, antithyroid drugs for less than 3 months. For both TCR sequencing and RNA sequencing, RNA was extracted from PBMCs in TRIzol.

Specimen: peripheral blood mononuclear cells (PBMCs), collected at new diagnosis, from a patient treated with antithyroid drugs. These receptors were obtained from a female donor with Graves disease.

V gene TRBV6-2 or TRBV6-3 combines with J gene TRBJ2-1, with D perhaps given as TRBD1 or TRBD2 (5 bases each). Trimming took 2 bases from V and 6 from J, leaving 14 bases between them. The CDR3 consists of 15 residues. Germline V CDR1 and CDR2: MNHEY, SVGEGT. CDR3 loop: CASSYNTGGGNEQFF. The CDR3 nucleotides are TGTGCCAGCAGTTACAATACAGGCGGAGGCAATGAGCAGTTCTTC.

This clonotype was recorded at least ten times. The chain joins TRBV5-1 to TRBJ1-4; D unresolved. Germline assignment: CDR1 SGHRS and CDR2 YFSETQ. The CDR3 has 13 residues. V was shortened by 5 bases and J by 8 bases, with 13 bases between the two germline ends. CDR3 in DNA: TGCGCCAGCAGTCTGGGCGGCAGGGAAAAACTGTTTTTT. It translates to CASSLGGREKLFF.

This clonotype was recorded at least ten times. The V and J genes are TRBV5-6 and TRBJ1-1; the match to TRBD1 covers 7 bases. CDR1 is SGHDT, CDR2 YYEEEE, per germline. V shed 4 bases and J 3 bases; nucleotides not matched to a gene: 12. This CDR3 region has 16 residues. CDR3: CASSRPNRGGDTEAFF. In DNA, the CDR3 is TGTGCCAGCAGCCGTCCCAACAGGGGCGGGGACACTGAAGCTTTCTTT.

As concerns this clonotype: One end of the junction is discordant with germline, which a read error may explain. The J gene is TRBJ1-4, the V gene TRBV20-1; D ambiguous. The CDR3 is 14 residues long. CDR1 is DFQATT and CDR2 is SNEGSKA in the germline V gene (reference sequence). In DNA form, the CDR3 reads TGCAGTGCTAGAGATCTGCGAACTAATGAAAGACTGTTTTTT. The encoded protein is CSARDLRTNERLFF.

The genes are TRBV7-2 and TRBJ2-1; D gene uncertain. The V gene lost 3 bases and the J gene lost 2 bases, with 11 bases spanning the gap. Germline V CDR1 and CDR2: SGHTA, FQGNSA. CDR3 length equals 15 residues. The CDR3 DNA reads TGTGCCAGCAGCTTCTCGGGCAAGACCTACAATGAGCAGTTCTTC. Its translation is CASSFSGKTYNEQFF.

This clonotype has at least ten counts. The chain employs TRBV28 and TRBJ1-2; perhaps TRBD1 as D (6 bases). Trimming left V 3 bases short and J 5 bases short, with 13 bases between. The length of the CDR3 is 14 residues. In germline, CDR1 is MDHEN, CDR2 SYDVKM. The DNA of the CDR3 is TGTGCCAGCAGTTTGGGCAGGGGATCTTATGGCTACACCTTC. Its protein product is CASSLGRGSYGYTF.

This clonotype was observed many times. This chain joins TRBV19 and TRBJ2-3; no clear D gene. The V gene lost 3 bases and the J gene lost 2 bases, with 12 bases spanning the gap. CDR1 and CDR2 from the germline V gene are LNHDA and SQIVND (reference sequence). The CDR3 runs 15 residues. CDR3 DNA: TGTGCCAGTAGTATTTTTAGGCAGAACACAGATACGCAGTATTTT. As protein: CASSIFRQNTDTQYF.